This T cell receptor (beta chain) was identified in a study of blood T cells in healthy people across ages. The study, taken as a whole, reports: Among T cells, TCR beta diversity per million cells dropped roughly linearly as age rose. Expanded clonotype changes were possibly confounded by unknown donor CMV status.

Total RNA was isolated from each sample in quantities of at least 6 micrograms. This clonotype has a count of ten or more. What it binds is unknown. For the second PCR, which ran for about 7 to 11 cycles, a sample-barcoded 5' primer and a J-beta primer mix were used. Every cDNA molecule carried a tag from a template-switch adaptor bearing 12 random nucleotides. TCRdb reprocessed the 5' RACE reads via MiXCR and lists one record per CDR3 protein. The sample contains 650,000 or so distinct CDR3 sequences, roughly half of which appear only once. The germline V gene has CDR1 SGHDN and CDR2 FVKESK. J lost 3 bases, V lost 1 base, and 3 bases had no gene match. This CDR3 is built from 15 residues.

Sequencing used blood. V is TRBV14 and J is TRBJ2-1; 7 nucleotides match TRBD2. The sequence derives from an elderly woman in good health. CDR3 nucleotide sequence: TGTGCCAGCAGCCAAGCCGGGACTAACTACAATGAGCAGTTCTTC. It specifies CASSQAGTNYNEQFF.